This T cell receptor beta chain derives from a study of control samples from healthy donors and cancer patients. Trimming shortened V by 0 bases and J by 0 bases, and 18 bases separated the two germline ends. Germline CDR1 is SGHRS and CDR2 is YFSETQ. The length of the CDR3 is 18 residues. Clones were sequenced by immunoSEQ multiplex PCR, and TCRdb holds only the in-frame ones, with some missing. The profile shows more than 50,000 clones, around 96% of them singletons. The chain recombines TRBV5-1 with TRBJ1-1; D is undetermined. The source of this sequence is a woman in her late teens or twenties in good health. The sequenced sample consisted of blood. This chain's CDR3 is CASSLGISGRSVNTEAFF. The CDR3 DNA reads as TGCGCCAGCAGCTTGGGAATTTCGGGGAGGTCCGTGAACACTGAAGCTTTCTTT.